This TCR beta chain was recovered during a study of T cell changes during pregnancy in multiple sclerosis. The germline V gene encodes CDR1 SQVTM and CDR2 ANQGSEA. The CDR3 is 12 amino acids. J lost 6 bases, V lost 7 bases, and 9 bases had no gene match. This table comes from immunoSEQ multiplex PCR, and its TCRdb copy is limited to in-frame clones, with some not included. The sample consists of about 69,000 clones, approximately 90% of them appearing once. V and J are TRBV29-1 and TRBJ2-7; 7 bases map to TRBD1. The input for sequencing was peripheral blood, taken in the third trimester of pregnancy. The sequence derives from a female donor with multiple sclerosis, enrolled in a pregnancy study. DNA of the CDR3: TGCAGCGCCGACTTAGGACAGGCCGAGCAGTACTTC. Translation gives CSADLGQAEQYF.